The entry below gives a single TCR beta chain sequence along with its context. The data derive from a study of blood T cell repertoires in COVID-19. Across the whole study: Sites in the United States, Italy and Spain provided acute and convalescent COVID-19 samples. T cells, B-cell-depleted T cells, or PBMCs provided the cDNA or gDNA that served as material.

V lost 5 bases to trimming and J lost 5 bases, with 8 bases between them. The CDR3 consists of 12 residues. The germline V gene encodes CDR1 SGHNT and CDR2 YENEEA. Under the authors' procedure: Estimated nucleated cell counts came from reference gene primer amplification. Sequencing was performed with immunoSEQ multiplex PCR; in TCRdb, only in-frame clones are kept and a portion is missing. That table supplies the V and J calls and clone size; D and trimming were determined from the DNA. This sample has a few hundred thousand clones, with roughly nine tenths found just once. V gene TRBV11-3 combines with J gene TRBJ2-3; TRBD2 might be the D (5 bases). The sample taken for sequencing was peripheral blood. This sequence was found in a man aged 18 to 30 who had recovered from COVID-19. This chain's CDR3 is CASSLGLDTQYF. CDR3 sequence (DNA): TGTGCCAGCAGCCTTGGACTAGATACGCAGTATTTT.